Below, one TCR beta chain is given with its context. Clones were sequenced by immunoSEQ multiplex PCR, and TCRdb holds only the in-frame ones, with some missing. There are more than 150,000 clones in the sample; 85% to 95% occur only once, and 7.5% to 10% lies in the top ten. Trimming removed 5 bases from V and 3 bases from J, with 14 bases in between. This CDR3 is 14 amino acids long. Per germline, CDR1 SGHVS and CDR2 FNYEAQ. This sample was included in a study of T cell responses to AZD1222 COVID-19 vaccine. Study-wide context: Recipients boosted at about 4 weeks or about 12 weeks are pooled.

This sequence was found in an adult in good health. Sequencing was performed on peripheral blood, taken on day 0 of AZD1222 vaccination. V usage is TRBV7-6 and J usage is TRBJ2-7; TRBD2 is a possible D gene (6 bases). CDR3 nucleotide sequence: TGTGCCAGCAGCCGAACTAGCCGGCGCTACGAGCAGTACTTC. As protein: CASSRTSRRYEQYF.